The sequence of this T cell receptor beta chain was determined in a study of PD-1 blockade in classical Hodgkin lymphoma. Findings and limits, study-wide: Patients starting nivolumab under 1 year after ASCT were excluded.

TCRdb keeps only in-frame clones here, not all; method: immunoSEQ multiplex PCR. The table has about 20,000 clones, roughly 65% seen once. With respect to this clone: Its antigen is unknown.

Time point in this sample: cycle 4 day 1 (C4D1), after 6 weeks of nivolumab. Relapse was seen in all patients after autologous stem cell transplantation, and brentuximab vedotin exposure was variable. This CDR3 has 13 residues. Losses at the gene ends were 5 bases for V and 9 bases for J; bases not matched to a gene: 6. Germline V CDR1 and CDR2: SGHTA, FQGTGA. The sequence derives from a human donor with classical Hodgkin lymphoma. The V call is TRBV7-3, the J call TRBJ2-1; 8 nucleotides match TRBD1. Sample: peripheral blood mononuclear cells (PBMCs), taken before the fourth cycle of nivolumab. The CDR3 nucleotides are TGTGCCAGCAGCACGACAGGGGTCGGTGAGCAGTTCTTC. This codes for CASSTTGVGEQFF.